Below, 21 T cell receptor beta chains from the same sample are listed, as sequenced in a study of shared clonotypes between healthy human individuals. Only in-frame clones appear in the TCRdb table, and some are missing; sequencing was by immunoSEQ multiplex PCR. The repertoire includes under 1,100,000 clones, 78% of them detected once, and around 0.61% sits in the top ten. The sequenced sample was memory CD4+ T cells from PBMCs. Indicated subset: CD45RA-negative fraction. The receptors shown here come from a man between 18 and 29 years old in good health. Some clones in this sample may be carry-over from other donors' samples.

This sequence joins TRBV7-2 and TRBJ2-5; D ambiguous. Germline CDR1 SGHTA, CDR2 FQGNSA. This CDR3 has 14 residues. V lost 2 bases, J lost 1 base, and 8 bases lay in between. The CDR3 sequence: CASSLKTPQETQYF. The CDR3 nucleotides are TGTGCCAGCAGCTTAAAAACCCCCCAAGAGACCCAGTACTTC.

The rearrangement links TRBV19 to TRBJ1-5; D remains unclear. Trimming cost V 4 bases and J 0 bases, with 19 bases left between them. Per the germline V gene, CDR1 is LNHDA and CDR2 is SQIVND (reference sequence). The CDR3 contains 18 residues. CDR3 protein: CASSTDKHRLYSNQPQHF. The CDR3 DNA reads TGTGCCAGTAGTACAGACAAGCACAGACTTTATAGCAATCAGCCCCAGCATTTT.

This CDR3 reads CASSLSFLTNTEAFF. CDR3 DNA sequence: TGCGCCAGCAGCCTGAGTTTTTTGACTAACACTGAAGCTTTCTTT. The chain joins TRBV5-1 to TRBJ1-1; D gene unclear. CDR1 is SGHRS, CDR2 YFSETQ, per germline. This CDR3 comprises 15 residues. The V end lost 4 bases, the J end lost 2 bases, and 15 bases lay between the germline ends.

This clone was seen ten or more times. The chain uses TRBV19 and TRBJ2-1; TRBD2 agrees at 8 bases. V lost 3 bases to trimming and J lost 5 bases; unmatched junction nucleotides: 3. Germline CDR1 is LNHDA and CDR2 is SQIVND (reference sequence). This CDR3 is 14 amino acids long. The CDR3 bases are TGTGCCAGTAGTATCGGGAGGGAACACAATGAGCAGTTCTTC. The encoded protein is CASSIGREHNEQFF.

This clone was seen only a few times. V is TRBV5-6 and J is TRBJ2-5, with 10 bases fitting TRBD1. CDR1 and CDR2 (germline): SGHDT, YYEEEE. Losses at the gene ends were 5 bases for V and 5 bases for J; bases not matched to a gene: 6. CDR3 size: 14 residues. CDR3 residues: CASRPTGGAETQYF. The CDR3 DNA sequence: TGTGCCAGCAGACCGACAGGGGGCGCGGAGACCCAGTACTTC.

This clone was detected once. Here the CDR3 DNA reads TGTGCCAGCAGCTGGGAACAGAGTAATGAAAAACTGTTTTTT. Translated: CASSWEQSNEKLFF. The genes are TRBV28 and TRBJ1-4; D call uncertain. The V end was cut by 6 bases, the J end by 4 bases, with 12 bases between. This CDR3 is built from 14 residues. Germline CDR1 is MDHEN and CDR2 is SYDVKM.

Remarks on this clone: Just one base apart from a much larger clone, this may be a read error. The sample contains more than one DNA sequence encoding this CDR3. The CDR3 region has the DNA TGCGCCAGCAGCCAAGATTTCAGCACTGAGGCTTTCTTT. It is translated as CASSQDFSTEAFF. This rearrangement joins TRBV4-3 to TRBJ1-1, with D unresolved. Germline lookup yields CDR1 LGHNA and CDR2 YSLEER. This CDR3 region has 13 residues.

The V call is TRBV28, the J call TRBJ1-1, with D unclear. The CDR3 has 13 amino acids. Germline V gene sequence: CDR1 MDHEN, CDR2 SYDVKM. The V end lost 4 bases, the J end lost 7 bases, and 13 bases lay between the germline ends. The CDR3 DNA reads as TGTGCCAGCAGTTCGACCCCGCGGGGTGAAGCTTTCTTT. Protein sequence: CASSSTPRGEAFF.

This chain uses TRBV7-9 with TRBJ1-4; TRBD1 might be the D (5 bases). Trimming removed 5 bases at V and 0 bases at J, with 22 bases between. This CDR3 has 19 amino acids. The germline gives CDR1 SEHNR, CDR2 FQNEAQ (reference sequence). As DNA, the CDR3 is TGTGCCAGCAGCCCTACCCCAGCTGGGACGGGGACAACTAATGAAAAACTGTTTTTT. Translated: CASSPTPAGTGTTNEKLFF.

The chain carries TRBV9 and TRBJ2-3, with TRBD1 as a possible D gene (6 bases). The CDR3 spans 15 residues. The V gene's germline CDR1 is SGDLS and CDR2 YYNGEE. Trimming left V 3 bases short and J 1 base short, with 12 bases between. The CDR3 is CASSGAGARTDTQYF. CDR3 DNA sequence: TGTGCCAGCAGCGGCGCAGGGGCCCGCACAGATACGCAGTATTTT. Complete variable domain (other parts from reference TRBV9 and TRBJ2-3): DSGVTQTPKHLITATGQRVTLRCSPRSGDLSVYWYQQSLDQGLQFLIQYYNGEERAKGNILERFSAQQFPDLHSELNLSSLELGDSALYFCASSGAGARTDTQYFGPGTRLTVL.

The count of this clone is one. The genes are TRBV7-2 and TRBJ1-1, with D perhaps TRBD1 (5 bases). Germline V gene lookup returns CDR1 SGHTA and CDR2 FQGNSA. The CDR3 consists of 18 residues. The V and J ends lost 5 bases and 0 bases respectively, with 22 bases between them. CDR3 residues: CASSPFIQMGRMNTEAFF. The CDR3 DNA follows: TGTGCCAGCAGCCCATTCATTCAAATGGGACGGATGAACACTGAAGCTTTCTTT.

Of note for this clone: The same CDR3 arises from other DNA sequences in this sample as well. The chain couples TRBV5-1 to TRBJ2-7, with 8 bases aligning to TRBD1. CDR1 SGHRS and CDR2 YFSETQ come from the germline V gene. This CDR3 has 14 residues. The trim removed 3 bases at V and 1 base at J, leaving 3 bases unmatched. CDR3 residues: CASSSGQGSYEQYF. The DNA of the CDR3 is TGCGCCAGCAGCTCAGGACAGGGATCCTACGAGCAGTACTTC.

This clone was seen only once. The genes are TRBV9 and TRBJ2-2; 9 nucleotides match TRBD2. CDR1 is SGDLS and CDR2 is YYNGEE in the germline V gene. The V gene end was trimmed by 2 bases and the J gene end by 4 bases; junction bases not matched to a gene: 6. The CDR3 is 16 residues long. The CDR3 is CASSVASGIVTGELFF. CDR3 in DNA: TGTGCCAGCAGCGTGGCTAGCGGGATCGTCACCGGGGAGCTGTTTTTT.

This clone has at least ten counts. The gene calls are TRBV7-8 and TRBJ2-1; D is uncertain. Trimming left V 5 bases short and J 10 bases short, with 15 bases between. CDR3 length: 13 amino acids. The germline V gene has CDR1 SGHVS and CDR2 FQNEAQ. The CDR3, as DNA: TGTGCCAGCAGCCTCCCGTGGCAAGTCGAGCAGTTCTTC. This sequence encodes CASSLPWQVEQFF. Based on the CDR3 plus reference TRBV7-8 and TRBJ2-1, the full variable domain is GAGVSQSPRYKVAKRGQDVALRCDPISGHVSLFWYQQALGQGPEFLTYFQNEAQLDKSGLPSDRFFAERPEGSVSTLKIQRTQQEDSAVYLCASSLPWQVEQFFGPGTRLTVL.

The chain is built from TRBV6-5 and TRBJ1-1; no clear D gene. The ends were cut back, 5 bases at V and 5 bases at J, with 15 bases in the middle. Germline V gives CDR1 MNHEY, CDR2 SVGAGI. The CDR3 has 14 amino acids. The CDR3 sequence is CASSPGPQATEAFF. CDR3 DNA: TGTGCCAGCAGTCCCGGACCACAAGCAACTGAAGCTTTCTTT.

This clone occurred a few times. The chain links TRBV7-8 to TRBJ1-1, with 8 bases matching TRBD1. J was trimmed by 3 bases and V by 4 bases; bases with no gene match: 7. The CDR3 covers 15 residues. Germline V gene lookup returns CDR1 SGHVS and CDR2 FQNEAQ. The CDR3 sequence: CASSSQGAGYTEAFF. CDR3 coding DNA: TGTGCCAGCAGCTCCCAGGGGGCGGGTTACACTGAAGCTTTCTTT.

This clone appeared once. The CDR3 region is CASSQVGGNQRQYF. The CDR3 DNA is TGTGCCAGCAGCCAAGTGGGGGGGAATCAGAGGCAGTATTTT. This chain links TRBV4-2 with TRBJ2-3, with 7 bases lining up with TRBD2. CDR1 is LGHNA, CDR2 YNFKEQ, per germline. The V gene end was trimmed by 1 base and the J gene end by 11 bases; junction bases not matched to a gene: 9. The CDR3 spans 14 residues.

Note on this clone: Given a much more abundant clone one base away, this may be a read error. V usage is TRBV5-1 and J usage is TRBJ2-7, with D perhaps TRBD2 (6 bases). The CDR3 sequence is 14 residues long. CDR1 and CDR2 from the germline V gene are SGHRS and YFSETQ. CDR3 region: CASSRGRTSYKQYF. The CDR3 DNA reads as TGCGCCAGCAGTCGGGGGAGGACCTCCTACAAGCAGTACTTC.

The chain has TRBV18 and TRBJ1-5; 8 nucleotides match TRBD1. This CDR3 spans 16 amino acids. The germline V gene encodes CDR1 KGHSH and CDR2 LQKENI. J gave up 7 bases and V 3 bases, and 11 bases lay outside the gene matches. CDR3 DNA sequence: TGTGCCAGCTCACCGGAACTTGGCAGGGGGCACCAGCCCCAGCATTTT. It specifies CASSPELGRGHQPQHF.

The V call is TRBV29-1, the J call TRBJ1-2; no clear D gene. In germline, CDR1 is SQVTM, CDR2 ANQGSEA. The germline V and J ends were trimmed by 4 bases and 8 bases, with 14 bases remaining between them. The CDR3 runs to 12 residues. This CDR3 is CSVGEGTGGYTF. The CDR3 region has the DNA TGCAGCGTTGGGGAGGGTACGGGCGGCTACACCTTC. Filled out from reference TRBV29-1 and TRBJ1-2, the complete variable domain reads SAVISQKPSRDICQRGTSLTIQCQVDSQVTMMFWYRQQPGQSLTLIATANQGSEATYESGFVIDKFPISRPNLTFSTLTVSNMSPEDSSIYLCSVGEGTGGYTFGSGTRLTVV.

V usage is TRBV7-8 and J usage is TRBJ1-3; no clear D gene. The CDR3 extends over 16 amino acids. The germline V gene encodes CDR1 SGHVS and CDR2 FQNEAQ. V was pared by 7 bases and J by 0 bases, with 16 bases between. CDR3 nucleotides: TGTGCCAGCACCCCCTGGGTCGGGCGCTCTGGAAACACCATATATTTT. Protein sequence: CASTPWVGRSGNTIYF.